A single sample is the source of the 28 T cell receptor beta chains below, sequenced in a study of blood T cells in healthy people across ages. A second PCR, run for about 7 to 11 cycles, used a sample-barcoded 5' primer plus a J-beta primer mix. Each CDR3 protein gets one entry after TCRdb re-called the 5' RACE reads with MiXCR. Of approximately 800,000 distinct CDR3 sequences listed, about half are singletons. Sequenced material: blood. Receptors were obtained from a man at least 80 years old in good health.

The rearrangement joins TRBV10-3 to TRBJ2-3, with D perhaps matching TRBD2 (6 bases). V was shortened by 7 bases and J by 0 bases, with 11 bases between the two germline ends. The CDR3 consists of 14 residues. Germline V CDR1 and CDR2: ENHRY, SYGVKD. CDR3 DNA: TGTGCCATCACTCCAGGGACTAGCACAGATACGCAGTATTTT. As protein: CAITPGTSTDTQYF.

With respect to this clonotype: Given a much more abundant clone one base away, this may be a read error. The chain is built from TRBV5-1 and TRBJ2-5; possibly TRBD1 or TRBD2 for D (6 bases each). TRBJ2-7 explains the end of the DNA better; the J call may be wrong. The CDR3 runs 15 residues. CDR1 SGHRS and CDR2 YFSETQ come from the germline V gene. The CDR3 here is CASSSTTVGGNEQYF. CDR3 DNA sequence: TGCGCCAGCAGCTCAACAACCGTGGGGGGCAACGAGCAGTACTTC.

This clonotype was found many times. The chain combines TRBV25-1 with TRBJ2-7; unclear D gene. Germline V gene data show CDR1 as MGHDK and CDR2 as SYGVNS. The CDR3 sequence is 12 residues long. With 7 bases removed from V and 2 bases from J, the gap between germline ends came to 9 bases. DNA for the CDR3: TGTGCCAGCACTGGAAATGCCTACGAGCAGTACTTC. Encoded protein: CASTGNAYEQYF.

This clonotype has a handful of counts. CDR3 in DNA: TGTGCCAGCGGCTCCGGGACAGTCCCTTACGAGCAGTACTTC. Amino acids: CASGSGTVPYEQYF. The J gene is TRBJ2-7, the V gene TRBV7-9; 7 nucleotides line up with TRBD1. The V gene end was trimmed by 8 bases and the J gene end by 4 bases; junction bases not matched to a gene: 11. Germline V lookup: CDR1 SEHNR, CDR2 FQNEAQ (reference sequence). The CDR3 contains 14 residues.

This clonotype was observed a handful of times. The CDR3: CASRLNRGGSPLHF. CDR3 coding DNA: TGCGCCAGCAGATTGAACAGGGGAGGCTCACCCCTCCACTTT. This chain links TRBV5-1 with TRBJ1-6, with TRBD1 identical over 7 bases. Germline CDR1 is SGHRS and CDR2 is YFSETQ. Trimming cost V 5 bases and J 10 bases; bases outside gene matches: 9. The CDR3 has 14 residues. Filled out from reference TRBV5-1 and TRBJ1-6, the complete variable domain reads KAGVTQTPRYLIKTRGQQVTLSCSPISGHRSVSWYQQTPGQGLQFLFEYFSETQRNKGNFPGRFSGRQFSNSRSEMNVSTLELGDSALYLCASRLNRGGSPLHFGNGTRLTVT.

This clonotype has just a few counts. V usage is TRBV20-1 and J usage is TRBJ1-1; no definite D call. V lost 6 bases, J lost 4 bases, and 18 bases lay in between. Germline loops: CDR1 DFQATT, CDR2 SNEGSKA (reference sequence). The length of the CDR3 is 14 residues. As DNA, the CDR3 is TGCAGTGCCTCCATTCAGGAAGGTGGCACTGAAGCTTTCTTT. As protein: CSASIQEGGTEAFF.

There are many counts of this clonotype. The gene calls are TRBV20-1 and TRBJ2-3, with 10 bases fitting TRBD2. The CDR3 extends over 14 amino acids. Germline trimming cut 3 bases from V and 0 bases from J; bases unmatched to any gene: 0. The germline gives CDR1 DFQATT, CDR2 SNEGSKA (reference sequence). The chain's CDR3 is CSARTSGSTDTQYF. The CDR3, as DNA: TGCAGTGCTAGGACTAGCGGGAGCACAGATACGCAGTATTTT.

V usage is TRBV29-1 and J usage is TRBJ2-1; D might be TRBD1 (6 bases). Germline loops: CDR1 SQVTM, CDR2 ANQGSEA. The length of the CDR3 is 15 residues. V was pared by 7 bases and J by 6 bases, with 22 bases between. CDR3 amino acids: CSAQGTGHGLNEQFF. The CDR3 DNA reads as TGCAGCGCCCAGGGGACGGGCCATGGGCTCAATGAGCAGTTCTTC.

This clonotype was found a few times. This chain links TRBV4-3 with TRBJ2-3; 8 nucleotides align to TRBD1. V gave up 0 bases and J gave up 5 bases; unmatched junction bases: 7. Per germline, CDR1 LGHNA and CDR2 YSLEER. The CDR3 consists of 16 residues. The DNA for the CDR3 is TGCGCCAGCAGCCAAGACTCAGGGGGCGGTCGAGATACGCAGTATTTT. Its translation is CASSQDSGGGRDTQYF.

J is TRBJ2-7 and V is TRBV7-9; D possibly corresponds to TRBD2 (6 bases). The germline CDR1 and CDR2 sequences are SEHNR and FQNEAQ (reference sequence). V lost 2 bases to trimming and J lost 0 bases, with 14 bases between them. The CDR3 runs to 16 residues. The CDR3 sequence is CASSLWVGLGSYEQYF. CDR3 sequence (DNA): TGTGCCAGCAGCTTATGGGTGGGACTTGGCTCCTACGAGCAGTACTTC.

There are a few counts of this clonotype. The genes are TRBV15 and TRBJ2-4; TRBD2 is a possible D gene (6 bases). This CDR3 has 17 residues. Germline assignment: CDR1 LNHNV and CDR2 YYDKDF (reference sequence). Trimming left V 0 bases short and J 7 bases short, with 19 bases between. The CDR3 reads CATSRDQIGRDVNIQYF. The CDR3 DNA reads as TGTGCCACCAGCAGAGATCAGATAGGGCGGGACGTGAACATTCAGTACTTC.

This clonotype was counted many times. The chain couples TRBV18 to TRBJ1-1, with D possibly matching TRBD1 (5 bases). V was pared by 5 bases and J by 1 base, with 11 bases between. Germline CDR1 reads KGHSH; CDR2 reads LQKENI. This CDR3 contains 14 residues. CDR3: CASSVGAGNTEAFF. The CDR3 DNA reads TGTGCCAGCTCAGTTGGGGCAGGGAACACTGAAGCTTTCTTT.

The sample holds many counts of this clonotype. This rearrangement joins TRBV20-1 to TRBJ2-7; 7 bases match TRBD2. Germline CDR1 DFQATT, CDR2 SNEGSKA (reference sequence). The J segment lost 2 bases and the V segment lost 3 bases, leaving 7 bases of the junction unmatched. The CDR3 has 14 amino acids. The CDR3: CSASLSGLPYEQYF. CDR3 coding DNA: TGCAGTGCTAGCCTTTCGGGACTACCCTACGAGCAGTACTTC.

The chain couples TRBV29-1 to TRBJ2-7; TRBD2 agrees at 9 bases. The CDR3 sequence is 13 residues long. Germline loops: CDR1 SQVTM, CDR2 ANQGSEA. V was pared by 6 bases and J by 6 bases, with 9 bases of the junction left unmatched. The CDR3 nucleotides are TGCAGCGTCCAAAACCGGCGGGAGGGCGAGCAGTACTTC. This codes for CSVQNRREGEQYF.

The chain uses TRBV20-1 and TRBJ2-1; TRBD2 agrees at 10 bases. CDR3 size: 14 residues. The germline V gene encodes CDR1 DFQATT and CDR2 SNEGSKA (reference sequence). V shed 3 bases, J shed 5 bases, and the junction held 4 bases outside the gene matches. DNA of the CDR3: TGCAGTGCTAGTAGCGGGAGGATGGACAATGAGCAGTTCTTC. This encodes CSASSGRMDNEQFF.

This clonotype was seen repeatedly, ten times or more. This rearrangement joins TRBV13 to TRBJ2-7, with 8 nucleotides matching TRBD1. Losses at the gene ends were 6 bases for V and 6 bases for J; bases not matched to a gene: 4. The CDR3 runs to 12 residues. Germline values: CDR1 PRHDT, CDR2 FYEKMQ (reference sequence). As DNA, the CDR3 is TGTGCCAGCAGTTTCGACAGGGGCGAGCAGTACTTC. As protein: CASSFDRGEQYF.

This clonotype was recorded a few times. The gene calls are TRBV5-1 and TRBJ2-6; D perhaps matches TRBD2 (6 bases). Germline V CDR1 and CDR2: SGHRS, YFSETQ. The CDR3 length is 17 residues. Between the trimmed V and J ends, which lost 0 bases and 1 base, there was a span of 11 bases. The CDR3 bases are TGCGCCAGCAGCTTGGGGGGGACTGTGTCTGGGGCCAACGTCCTGACTTTC. It translates to CASSLGGTVSGANVLTF.

A word on this clonotype: Germline is not matched at one junction end, which may reflect a read error. This chain joins TRBV7-2 and TRBJ2-5, with TRBD2 matching over 7 bases. The tail of the sequence fits TRBJ2-7 better, so the J call may be wrong. The V gene's germline CDR1 is SGHTA and CDR2 FQGNSA. The CDR3 runs 14 residues. The CDR3 protein is CAGSVTSAAYEQYF. The CDR3 region has the DNA TGTGCCGGCAGCGTCACTAGCGCGGCCTACGAGCAGTACTTC.

The rearrangement joins TRBV12-3 or TRBV12-4 to TRBJ2-1; possibly TRBD2 for D (5 bases). Trimming left V 2 bases short and J 5 bases short, with 16 bases between. The CDR3 spans 16 residues. The DNA for the CDR3 is TGTGCCAGCAGTTTATCCCCCAGCGGTACCCACAATGAGCAGTTCTTC. It translates to CASSLSPSGTHNEQFF.

This chain links TRBV29-1 with TRBJ2-3; D ambiguous. The CDR3 is 13 amino acids. V lost 7 bases and J lost 1, with 12 bases in between. The germline V gene has CDR1 SQVTM and CDR2 ANQGSEA. The CDR3, as DNA: TGCAGCGCCAAATTTGGGGGCACAGATACGCAGTATTTT. This gives the protein CSAKFGGTDTQYF.

The chain has TRBV7-9 and TRBJ2-5; D possibly corresponds to TRBD1 (6 bases). The CDR3 spans 15 residues. The germline V and J ends were trimmed by 2 bases and 1 base, with 11 bases remaining between them. Germline loops: CDR1 SEHNR, CDR2 FQNEAQ (reference sequence). CDR3 amino acids: CASSLPRTAQETQYF. The CDR3, as DNA: TGTGCCAGCAGCTTACCGAGGACAGCCCAAGAGACCCAGTACTTC.

A few counts support this clonotype. J is TRBJ2-4 and V is TRBV29-1, with D possibly being TRBD1 (5 bases). Trimming took off 5 bases at V and 1 base at J, with 12 bases between the two ends. There are 14 residues in the CDR3. In germline, CDR1 is SQVTM, CDR2 ANQGSEA. The CDR3 nucleotides are TGCAGCGTTTCCCAGACAGCGGCCAAAAACATTCAGTACTTC. Amino acids: CSVSQTAAKNIQYF. Variable domain in full (rest from reference TRBV29-1 and TRBJ2-4): SAVISQKPSRDICQRGTSLTIQCQVDSQVTMMFWYRQQPGQSLTLIATANQGSEATYESGFVIDKFPISRPNLTFSTLTVSNMSPEDSSIYLCSVSQTAAKNIQYFGAGTRLSVL.

This clonotype was observed a few times. This chain connects TRBV6-2 or TRBV6-3 to TRBJ2-3, with 10 bases aligning to TRBD2. The CDR3 length is 16 residues. V was pared by 0 bases and J by 1 base, with 1 base of the junction left unmatched. Germline loops: CDR1 MNHEY, CDR2 SVGEGT. The CDR3 DNA reads as TGTGCCAGCAGTTACTCGAGCGGGGGGGGCACAGATACGCAGTATTTT. This encodes CASSYSSGGGTDTQYF.

In the case of this clonotype: One junction end disagrees with the germline gene, perhaps due to a read error. The chain joins TRBV11-3 to TRBJ1-1; D might be TRBD1 (5 bases). Germline CDR1 SGHNT, CDR2 YENEEA. This CDR3 is 17 amino acids long. The CDR3 region has the DNA TGTGCCAGCAGTTTAGAGGCCCCCGGGACGGTGAACACTGAAGCTTTCTTT. This sequence encodes CASSLEAPGTVNTEAFF.

Turning to this clonotype: The germline gene is not matched at one end of the junction; a read error may be the cause. The chain couples TRBV29-1 to TRBJ2-1; 8 nucleotides align to TRBD2. Germline V CDR1 and CDR2: SQVTM, ANQGSEA. The CDR3 is made up of 14 amino acids. The CDR3 DNA reads TGCAGCGTTGACCCAGGACTAGCTTACAATGGGCAGTTCTTC. Protein product: CSVDPGLAYNGQFF.

The rearrangement uses TRBV4-1 and TRBJ2-3; 8 bases align to TRBD2. The length of the CDR3 is 18 residues. V was pared by 1 base and J by 7 bases, with 16 bases of the junction left unmatched. CDR1 MGHRA and CDR2 YSYEKL come from the germline V gene. Written as DNA, the CDR3 is TGCGCCAGCAGCCAAGTCGATCTCGTCGGGGGGGCCCACTATACGCAGTATTTT. Residues: CASSQVDLVGGAHYTQYF.

V usage is TRBV7-3 and J usage is TRBJ2-1; the D gene is possibly TRBD2 (6 bases). In germline, CDR1 is SGHTA, CDR2 FQGTGA. The CDR3 consists of 15 residues. Trimming removed 0 bases from V and 5 bases from J, with 11 bases in between. The CDR3 bases are TGTGCCAGCAGCTTAACGGCGGGGCAGAACAATGAGCAGTTCTTC. Amino acid sequence: CASSLTAGQNNEQFF.

This chain uses TRBV5-4 with TRBJ2-5, with TRBD1 identical over 8 bases. The CDR3 has 15 amino acids. Germline trimming cut 4 bases from V and 11 bases from J; bases unmatched to any gene: 16. The germline gives CDR1 SGHNT, CDR2 YYREEE (reference sequence). The CDR3 nucleotides are TGTGCCAGCAGCAGAGTACAGGGGGGTGGTAATGAGCAGTACTTC. Amino acids: CASSRVQGGGNEQYF. The whole variable domain, filled in from reference TRBV5-4 and TRBJ2-5, reads ETGVTQSPTHLIKTRGQQVTLRCSSQSGHNTVSWYQQALGQGPQFIFQYYREEENGRGNFPPRFSGLQFPNYSSELNVNALELDDSALYLCASSRVQGGGNEQYFGPGTRLLVL.